These T cell receptor beta chains were read from a single sample in a study of CD8+ T cells in alopecia areata. Measured with immunoSEQ multiplex PCR; TCRdb has only the in-frame clones, and not every one. The sample shows hundreds of thousands of clones, about 53% of them seen only once. Source: CD4+ T cells sorted from blood, taken at week 0. Source of these receptors: a human donor with alopecia areata. The CDR3 runs from the conserved cysteine through the conserved F or W. Each record gives: V gene, clone size, D gene, J gene, CDR3 protein, CDR3 DNA. The D gene is left open where the match is weak. Where a row states a size, it is once, few, many or the class of an expanded clone; other rows omit it.

TRBV9,NA,NA,TRBJ2-1,CASSAGVPGYNEQFF,TGTGCCAGCAGCGCCGGGGTTCCCGGCTACAATGAGCAGTTCTTC
TRBV20-1,NA,NA,TRBJ2-1,CSARGGEQFF,TGCAGTGCTAGAGGAGGTGAGCAGTTCTTC
TRBV7-9,NA,TRBD2,TRBJ2-7,CASSFLAGVSYEQYF,TGTGCCAGCAGCTTCTTAGCGGGAGTGTCCTACGAGCAGTACTTC
TRBV29-1,NA,TRBD1,TRBJ1-4,CSKNNADPRDRGFGLFF,TGCAGCAAAAATAATGCTGACCCGCGGGACAGAGGCTTTGGCCTGTTTTTT
TRBV27,NA,NA,TRBJ2-3,CASSLSPVGLSTDTQYF,TGTGCCAGCAGTTTATCGCCGGTAGGGTTAAGCACAGATACGCAGTATTTT
TRBV7-9,few,TRBD2,TRBJ2-1,CASTPGPSGGANEQFF,TGTGCCAGCACCCCCGGGCCTAGCGGGGGGGCAAATGAGCAGTTCTTC
TRBV4-1,NA,TRBD2,TRBJ2-7,CASSQSKGGLAGDYEQYF,TGCGCCAGCAGCCAAAGTAAAGGTGGACTAGCGGGAGACTACGAGCAGTACTTC
TRBV7-6,few,NA,TRBJ1-3,CASSPTPGGDKGGNTIYF,TGTGCCAGCAGCCCAACTCCGGGAGGGGACAAAGGTGGAAACACCATATATTTT
TRBV29-1,NA,NA,TRBJ2-3,CSVYPLTFSTDTQYF,TGCAGCGTTTATCCCTTAACCTTTAGCACAGATACGCAGTATTTT
TRBV7-2,many,NA,TRBJ2-3,CASSPGLSTDTQYF,TGTGCCAGCAGCCCTGGACTCAGCACAGATACGCAGTATTTT
TRBV6-5,NA,NA,TRBJ2-3,CASSKADTDTQYF,TGTGCCAGCAGTAAAGCGGACACAGATACGCAGTATTTT
TRBV5-4,NA,TRBD2,TRBJ2-3,CASSSPLAGTDTQYF,TGTGCCAGCAGCTCCCCACTAGCGGGCACAGATACGCAGTATTTT
TRBV29-1,few,NA,TRBJ1-1,CSVGRMNTEAFF,TGCAGCGTGGGACGGATGAACACTGAAGCTTTCTTT
TRBV14,once,NA,TRBJ2-1,CASQRPRGVYNEQFF,TGTGCCAGCCAAAGACCTCGTGGGGTCTACAATGAGCAGTTCTTC
TRBV5-4,few,NA,TRBJ2-6,CASSEGRARSGANVLTF,TGTGCCAGCAGCGAAGGACGGGCCCGCTCTGGGGCCAACGTCCTGACTTTC
TRBV30,NA,TRBD2,TRBJ2-3,CAWSKRGTQYF,TGTGCCTGGAGTAAGCGGGGTACGCAGTATTTT
TRBV30,NA,NA,TRBJ2-7,CAWRMGGGNEQYF,TGTGCCTGGAGGATGGGAGGGGGGAACGAGCAGTACTTC
TRBV5-1,NA,NA,TRBJ1-2,CASSLDSLTYGYTF,TGCGCCAGCAGCTTGGACAGCCTGACCTATGGCTACACCTTC
TRBV7-6,few,NA,TRBJ2-3,CASSLGYPSTDTQYF,TGTGCCAGCAGCTTAGGGTACCCCAGCACAGATACGCAGTATTTT
TRBV4-1,NA,TRBD1,TRBJ1-2,CASSQPGQGVAGYTF,TGCGCCAGCAGCCAGCCGGGACAGGGGGTGGCTGGCTACACCTTC
TRBV21-1,few,NA,TRBJ1-5,CASSKPAGLGGNQPQHF,TGTGCCAGCAGCAAACCTGCCGGCCTCGGGGGCAATCAGCCCCAGCATTTT
TRBV4-2,NA,TRBD1,TRBJ1-1,CASSHTGQGGTEAFF,TGTGCCAGCAGCCACACCGGACAGGGAGGGACTGAAGCTTTCTTT